The source of this T cell receptor (beta chain) is a study of cytomegalovirus exposure and HLA in healthy donors. Study observations and caveats: The study labeled 164 TCR beta chains cytomegalovirus-associated. Association of 16,951 TCR beta sequences with HLA alleles was found at 0.05 false discovery rate in a later analysis. The study assumed roughly uniform donor sequencing depth for presence/absence analyses.

A note on this clone: Its antigen is currently unknown.

Vbeta (60) and Jbeta (13) primers were used in the PCR. Authors' methods: Roughly 76 million unique TCR beta chains, 9.5 million to 11 million of them shared, were counted by a later analysis. Sequencing was performed with immunoSEQ multiplex PCR; in TCRdb, only in-frame clones are kept and a portion is missing. V and J calls and clone size follow that table, whereas D and trimming were derived from the DNA. The sample lists roughly 190,000 clones, around 81% seen once, with 1.5% to 2% in the top ten. This TCR derives from a young man in good health and CMV-seronegative. What was sequenced was PBMCs.

This CDR3 reads CASSPRLSRRTDTQYF. CDR3 coding DNA: TGTGCCAGCAGCCCTAGACTAAGTCGACGCACAGATACGCAGTATTTT. J is TRBJ2-3 and V is TRBV7-8; D is perhaps TRBD2 (5 bases). Trimming took off 5 bases at V and 1 base at J, with 16 bases between the two ends. The CDR3 sequence is 16 residues long. CDR1 is SGHVS, CDR2 FQNEAQ, per germline. Using reference TRBV7-8 and TRBJ2-3 for the parts outside the CDR3, the full variable domain is GAGVSQSPRYKVAKRGQDVALRCDPISGHVSLFWYQQALGQGPEFLTYFQNEAQLDKSGLPSDRFFAERPEGSVSTLKIQRTQQEDSAVYLCASSPRLSRRTDTQYFGPGTRLTVL.